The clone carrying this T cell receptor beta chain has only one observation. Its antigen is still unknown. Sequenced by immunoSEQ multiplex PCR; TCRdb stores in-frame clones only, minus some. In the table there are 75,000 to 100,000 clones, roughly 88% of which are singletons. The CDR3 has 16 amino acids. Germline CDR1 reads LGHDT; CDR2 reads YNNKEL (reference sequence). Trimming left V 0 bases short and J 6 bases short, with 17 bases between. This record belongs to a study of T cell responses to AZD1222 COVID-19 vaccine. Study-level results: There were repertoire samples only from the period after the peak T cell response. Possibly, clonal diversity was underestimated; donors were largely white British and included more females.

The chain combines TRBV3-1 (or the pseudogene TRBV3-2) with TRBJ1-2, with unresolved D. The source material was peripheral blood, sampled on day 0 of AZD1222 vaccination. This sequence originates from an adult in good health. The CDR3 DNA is TGTGCCAGCAGCCAAGATCGAGCGGGAGCCGGAAATGGCTACACCTTC. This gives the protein CASSQDRAGAGNGYTF.